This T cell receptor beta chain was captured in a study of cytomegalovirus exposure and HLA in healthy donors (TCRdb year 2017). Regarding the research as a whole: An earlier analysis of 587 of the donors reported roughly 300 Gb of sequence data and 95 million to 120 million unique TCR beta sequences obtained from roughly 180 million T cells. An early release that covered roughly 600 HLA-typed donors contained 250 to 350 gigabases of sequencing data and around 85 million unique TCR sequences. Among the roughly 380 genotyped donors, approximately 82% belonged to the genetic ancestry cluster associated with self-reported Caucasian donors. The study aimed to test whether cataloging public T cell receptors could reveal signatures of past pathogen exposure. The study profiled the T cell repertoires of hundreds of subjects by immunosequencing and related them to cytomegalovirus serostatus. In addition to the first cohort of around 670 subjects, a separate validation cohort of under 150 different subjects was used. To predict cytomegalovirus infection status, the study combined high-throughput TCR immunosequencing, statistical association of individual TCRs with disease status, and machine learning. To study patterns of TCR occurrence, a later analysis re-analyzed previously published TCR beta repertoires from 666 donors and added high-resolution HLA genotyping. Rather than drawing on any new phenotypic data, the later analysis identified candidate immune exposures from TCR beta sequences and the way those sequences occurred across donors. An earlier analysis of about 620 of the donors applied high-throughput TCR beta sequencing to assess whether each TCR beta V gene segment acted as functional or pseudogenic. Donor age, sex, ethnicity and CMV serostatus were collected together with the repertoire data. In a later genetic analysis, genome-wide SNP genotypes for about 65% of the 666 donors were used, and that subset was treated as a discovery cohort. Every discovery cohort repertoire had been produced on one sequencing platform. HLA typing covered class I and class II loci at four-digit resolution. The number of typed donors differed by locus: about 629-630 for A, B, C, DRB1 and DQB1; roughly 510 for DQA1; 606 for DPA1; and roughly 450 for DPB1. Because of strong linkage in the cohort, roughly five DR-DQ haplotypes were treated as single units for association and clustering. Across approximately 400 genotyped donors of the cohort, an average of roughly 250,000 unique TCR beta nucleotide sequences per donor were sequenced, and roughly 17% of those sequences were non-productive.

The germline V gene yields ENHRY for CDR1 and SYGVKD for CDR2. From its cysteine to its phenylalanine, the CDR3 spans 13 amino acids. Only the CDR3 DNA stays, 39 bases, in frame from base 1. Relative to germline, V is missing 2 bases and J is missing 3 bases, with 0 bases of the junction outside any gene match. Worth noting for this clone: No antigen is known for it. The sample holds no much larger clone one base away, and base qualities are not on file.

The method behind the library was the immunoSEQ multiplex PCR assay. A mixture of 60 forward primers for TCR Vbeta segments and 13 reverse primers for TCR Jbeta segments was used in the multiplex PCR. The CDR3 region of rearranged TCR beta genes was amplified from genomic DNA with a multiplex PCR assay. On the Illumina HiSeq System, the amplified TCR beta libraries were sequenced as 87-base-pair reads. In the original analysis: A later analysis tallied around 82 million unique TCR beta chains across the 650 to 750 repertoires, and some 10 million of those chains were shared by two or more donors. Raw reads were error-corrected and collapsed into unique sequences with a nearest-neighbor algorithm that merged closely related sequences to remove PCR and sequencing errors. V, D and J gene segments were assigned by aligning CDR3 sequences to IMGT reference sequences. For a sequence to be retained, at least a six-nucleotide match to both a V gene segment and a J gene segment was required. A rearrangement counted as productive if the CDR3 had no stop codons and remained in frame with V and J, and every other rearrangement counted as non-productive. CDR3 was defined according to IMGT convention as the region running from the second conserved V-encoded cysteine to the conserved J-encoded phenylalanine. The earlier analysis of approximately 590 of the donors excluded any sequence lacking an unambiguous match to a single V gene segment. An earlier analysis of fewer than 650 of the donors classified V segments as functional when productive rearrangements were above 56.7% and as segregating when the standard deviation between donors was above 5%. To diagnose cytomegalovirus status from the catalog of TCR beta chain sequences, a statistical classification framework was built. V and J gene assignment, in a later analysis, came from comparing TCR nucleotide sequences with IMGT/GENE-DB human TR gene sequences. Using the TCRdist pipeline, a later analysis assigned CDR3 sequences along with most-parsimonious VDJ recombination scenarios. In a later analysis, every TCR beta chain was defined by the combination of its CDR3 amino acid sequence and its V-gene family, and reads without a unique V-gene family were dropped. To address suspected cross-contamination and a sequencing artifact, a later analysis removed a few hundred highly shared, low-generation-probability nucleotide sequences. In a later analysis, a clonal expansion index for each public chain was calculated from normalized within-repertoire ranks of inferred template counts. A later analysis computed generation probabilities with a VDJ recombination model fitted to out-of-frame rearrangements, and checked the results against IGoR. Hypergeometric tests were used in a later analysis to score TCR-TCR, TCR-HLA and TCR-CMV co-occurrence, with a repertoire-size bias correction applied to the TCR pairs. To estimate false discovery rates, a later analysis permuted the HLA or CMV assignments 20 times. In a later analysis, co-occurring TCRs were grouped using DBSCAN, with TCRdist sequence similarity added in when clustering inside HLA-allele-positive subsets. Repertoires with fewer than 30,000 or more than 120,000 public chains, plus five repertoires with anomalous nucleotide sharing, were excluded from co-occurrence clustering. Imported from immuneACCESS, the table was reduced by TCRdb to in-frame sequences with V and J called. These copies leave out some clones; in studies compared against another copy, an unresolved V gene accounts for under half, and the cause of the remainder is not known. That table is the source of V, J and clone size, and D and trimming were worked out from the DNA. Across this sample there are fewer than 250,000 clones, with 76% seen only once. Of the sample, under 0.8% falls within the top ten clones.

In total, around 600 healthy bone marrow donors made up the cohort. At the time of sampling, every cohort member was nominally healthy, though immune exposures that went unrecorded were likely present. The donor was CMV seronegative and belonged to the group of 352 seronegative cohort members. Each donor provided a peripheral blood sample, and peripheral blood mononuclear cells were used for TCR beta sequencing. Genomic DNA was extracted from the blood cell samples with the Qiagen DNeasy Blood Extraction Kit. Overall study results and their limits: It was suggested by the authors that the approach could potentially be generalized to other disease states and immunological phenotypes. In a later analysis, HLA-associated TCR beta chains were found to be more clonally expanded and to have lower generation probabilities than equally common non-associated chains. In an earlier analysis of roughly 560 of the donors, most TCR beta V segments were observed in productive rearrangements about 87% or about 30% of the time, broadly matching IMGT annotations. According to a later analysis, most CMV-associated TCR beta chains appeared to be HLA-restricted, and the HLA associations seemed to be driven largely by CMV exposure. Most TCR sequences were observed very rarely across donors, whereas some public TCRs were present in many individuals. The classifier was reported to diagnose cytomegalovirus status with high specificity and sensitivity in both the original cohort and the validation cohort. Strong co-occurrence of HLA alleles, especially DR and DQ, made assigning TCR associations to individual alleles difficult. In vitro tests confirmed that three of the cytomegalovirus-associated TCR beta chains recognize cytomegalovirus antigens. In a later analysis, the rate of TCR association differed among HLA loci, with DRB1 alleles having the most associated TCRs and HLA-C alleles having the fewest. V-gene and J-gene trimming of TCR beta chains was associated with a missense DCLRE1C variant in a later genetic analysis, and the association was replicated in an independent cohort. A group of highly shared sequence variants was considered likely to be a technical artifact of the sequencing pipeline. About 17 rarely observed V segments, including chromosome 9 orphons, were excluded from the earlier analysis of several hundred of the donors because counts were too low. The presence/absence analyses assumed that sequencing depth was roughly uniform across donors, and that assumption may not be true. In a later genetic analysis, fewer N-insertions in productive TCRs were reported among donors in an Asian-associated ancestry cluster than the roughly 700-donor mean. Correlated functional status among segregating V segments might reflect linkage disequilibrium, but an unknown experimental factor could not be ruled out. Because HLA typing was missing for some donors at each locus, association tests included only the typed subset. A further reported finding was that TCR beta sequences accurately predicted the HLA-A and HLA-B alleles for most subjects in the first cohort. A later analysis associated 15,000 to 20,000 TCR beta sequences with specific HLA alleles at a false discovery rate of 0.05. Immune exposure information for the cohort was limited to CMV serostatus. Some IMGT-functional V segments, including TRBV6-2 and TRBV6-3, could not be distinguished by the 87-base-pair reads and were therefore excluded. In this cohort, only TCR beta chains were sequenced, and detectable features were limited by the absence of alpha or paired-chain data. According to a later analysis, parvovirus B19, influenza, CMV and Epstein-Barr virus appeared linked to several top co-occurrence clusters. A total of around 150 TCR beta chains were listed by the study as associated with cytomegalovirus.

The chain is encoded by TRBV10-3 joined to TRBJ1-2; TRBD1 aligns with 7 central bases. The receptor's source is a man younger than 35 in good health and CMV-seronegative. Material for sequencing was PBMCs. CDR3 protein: CAISEGTDYGYTF. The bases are TGTGCCATCAGTGAGGGGACAGACTATGGCTACACCTTC.